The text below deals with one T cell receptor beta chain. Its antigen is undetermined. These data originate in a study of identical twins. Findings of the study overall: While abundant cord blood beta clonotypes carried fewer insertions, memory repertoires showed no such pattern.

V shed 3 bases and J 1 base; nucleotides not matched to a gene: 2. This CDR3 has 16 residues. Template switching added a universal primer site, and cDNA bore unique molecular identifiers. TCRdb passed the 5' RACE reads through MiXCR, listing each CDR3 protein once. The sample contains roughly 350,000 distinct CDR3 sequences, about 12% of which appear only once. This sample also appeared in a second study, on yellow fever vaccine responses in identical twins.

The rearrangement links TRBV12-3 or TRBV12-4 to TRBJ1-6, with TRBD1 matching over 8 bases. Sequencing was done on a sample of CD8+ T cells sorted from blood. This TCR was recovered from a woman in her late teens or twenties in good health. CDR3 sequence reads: CASSFNRGSYNSPLHF. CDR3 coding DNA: TGTGCCAGCAGTTTCAACAGGGGGTCCTATAATTCACCCCTCCACTTT.